The present T cell receptor beta chain was sequenced within a study of blood T cell repertoires in COVID-19. Study as a whole: COVID-19 samples collected from the United States, Italy and Spain covered acute and convalescent phases. Sample material is recorded as cDNA or gDNA derived from T cells, B-cell-depleted T cells, or PBMCs.

Sequencing used immunoSEQ multiplex PCR; TCRdb keeps in-frame clones, though not all of them. The data hold roughly 200,000 clones, with around 85% observed a single time. Enrolled through a virtual design, the participants were between roughly 18 and 89 years of age and came from fewer than 30 US areas. Assignments of participants to cohorts depended upon their own reported clinical history. The V and J ends lost 1 base and 4 bases respectively, with 8 bases between them. Germline V gene data show CDR1 as SGHAT and CDR2 as FQNNGV. This CDR3 region has 14 residues. The rearrangement uses TRBV11-2 and TRBJ2-1; possibly TRBD1 for D (6 bases). Sequences were obtained from PBMCs or T cells enriched from blood (not recorded which). The TCR comes from a man aged 35-49 years who had recovered from COVID-19. In DNA, the CDR3 is TGTGCCAGCAGCTTAGTCCAGGGGTACAATGAGCAGTTCTTC. As protein: CASSLVQGYNEQFF.